This T cell receptor (beta chain) was documented in a study of T cells in Graves' hyperthyroidism and ophthalmopathy. The overall study: At the time of initial diagnosis and before any treatment, peripheral blood was collected.

RNA transcripts provided the source from which TCR beta CDR3 regions were amplified. Initially, a first-round RT-PCR of the TCR CDR3 employed the HTBI primer set. MiXCR, run by TCRdb on the multiplex PCR reads, gives a single entry per CDR3 protein. The table has hundreds of thousands of distinct CDR3 sequences, 12% to 15% seen once. Researchers defined stable Graves' hyperthyroidism as no ophthalmopathy progression within 18 months. In patients aged 18 to 65, hyperthyroidism was newly diagnosed, with duration under 2 months. Germline lookup yields CDR1 MGHRA and CDR2 YSYEKL. The CDR3 is 16 residues long. The V gene end was trimmed by 0 bases and the J gene end by 1 base; junction bases not matched to a gene: 3.

The chain uses TRBV4-1 and TRBJ2-5, with TRBD2 identical over 9 bases. The sequenced sample consisted of blood. The clonotype comes from a woman aged 18-29 years with Graves' hyperthyroidism. Written as DNA, the CDR3 is TGCGCCAGCAGCCAAGAAAGTAGCGGGGGCCAAGAGACCCAGTACTTC. Its protein product is CASSQESSGGQETQYF.